The sample holds a few counts of the clone carrying this TCR beta chain. What it recognizes is unknown. Trimming stripped 5 bases from V and 0 bases from J, with 11 bases between. Per the germline V gene, CDR1 is SGHAT and CDR2 is FQDESV (reference sequence). The CDR3 length is 15 residues. TCRdb re-called the 5' RACE reads with MiXCR, one entry per CDR3 protein. The data contain roughly 250,000 distinct CDR3 sequences, 10% to 15% of them singletons. This sample is part of a study of T cells after yellow fever vaccination. Notes on the study in general: In FACS-sorted repertoires, abundant clonotypes from the bulk population could appear as contaminants.

This receptor was taken from a man aged 25 to 45 who received the YFV17D yellow fever vaccine. This sequence joins TRBV11-1 and TRBJ2-1; D assignment may be TRBD1 or TRBD2 (5 bases each). The sample was CD4+ T cells sorted from PBMCs, taken 45 days after the yellow fever booster vaccination. DNA for the CDR3: TGTGCCAGCAGCATAAAGGGGAGCTCCTACAATGAGCAGTTCTTC. Residues: CASSIKGSSYNEQFF.